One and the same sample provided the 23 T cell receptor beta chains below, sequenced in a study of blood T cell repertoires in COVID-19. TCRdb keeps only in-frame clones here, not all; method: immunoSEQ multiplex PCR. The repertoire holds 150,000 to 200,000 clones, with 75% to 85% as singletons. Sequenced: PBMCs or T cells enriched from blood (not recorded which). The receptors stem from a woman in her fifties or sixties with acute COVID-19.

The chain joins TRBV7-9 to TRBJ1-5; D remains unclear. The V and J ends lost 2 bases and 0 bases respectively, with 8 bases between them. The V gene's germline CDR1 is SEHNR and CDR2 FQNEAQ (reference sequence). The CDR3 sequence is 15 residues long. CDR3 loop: CASSLPGYSNQPQHF. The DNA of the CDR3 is TGTGCCAGCAGCTTACCGGGTTATAGCAATCAGCCCCAGCATTTT.

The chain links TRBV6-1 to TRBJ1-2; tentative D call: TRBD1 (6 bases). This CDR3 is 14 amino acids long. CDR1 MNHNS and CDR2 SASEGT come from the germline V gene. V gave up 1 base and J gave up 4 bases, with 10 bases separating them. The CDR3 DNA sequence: TGTGCCAGCAGTGAAGGCTTAGGGGGCTATGGCTACACCTTC. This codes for CASSEGLGGYGYTF.

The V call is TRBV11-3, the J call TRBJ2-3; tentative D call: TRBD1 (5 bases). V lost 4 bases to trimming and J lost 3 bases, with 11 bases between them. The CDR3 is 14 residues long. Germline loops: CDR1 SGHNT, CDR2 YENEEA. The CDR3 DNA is TGTGCCAGCAGCTCTGGACAAGGGACAGATACGCAGTATTTT. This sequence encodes CASSSGQGTDTQYF. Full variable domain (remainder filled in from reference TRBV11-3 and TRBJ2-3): EAGVVQSPRYKIIEKKQPVAFWCNPISGHNTLYWYLQNLGQGPELLIRYENEEAVDDSQLPKDRFSAERLKGVDSTLKIQPAELGDSAVYLCASSSGQGTDTQYFGPGTRLTVL.

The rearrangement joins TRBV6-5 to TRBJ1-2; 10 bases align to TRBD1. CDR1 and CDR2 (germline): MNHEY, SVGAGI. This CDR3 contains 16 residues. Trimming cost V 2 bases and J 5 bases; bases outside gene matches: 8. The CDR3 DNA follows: TGTGCCAGCAGTTACCGAACCCCGGGACAGGGGTATGGCTACACCTTC. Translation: CASSYRTPGQGYGYTF.

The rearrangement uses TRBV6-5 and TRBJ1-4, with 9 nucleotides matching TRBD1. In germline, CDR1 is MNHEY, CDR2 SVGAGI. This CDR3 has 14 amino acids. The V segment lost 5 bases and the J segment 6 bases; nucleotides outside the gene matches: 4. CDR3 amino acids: CASSSRDRDEKLFF. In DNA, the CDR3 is TGTGCCAGCAGTAGCCGGGACAGGGATGAAAAACTGTTTTTT.

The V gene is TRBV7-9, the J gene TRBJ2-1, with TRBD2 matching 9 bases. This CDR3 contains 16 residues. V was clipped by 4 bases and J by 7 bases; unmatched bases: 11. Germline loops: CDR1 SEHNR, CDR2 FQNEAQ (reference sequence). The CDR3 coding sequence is TGTGCCAGCAGCTCTTATGGGCTAGCGGGGTCTAATGAGCAGTTCTTC. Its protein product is CASSSYGLAGSNEQFF.

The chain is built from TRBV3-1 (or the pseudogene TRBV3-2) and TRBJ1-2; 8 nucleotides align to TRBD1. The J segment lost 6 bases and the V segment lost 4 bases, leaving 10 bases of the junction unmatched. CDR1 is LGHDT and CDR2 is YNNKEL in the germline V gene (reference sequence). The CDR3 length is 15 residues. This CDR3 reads CASSPLSRTGNGYTF. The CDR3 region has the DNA TGTGCCAGCAGCCCCCTATCTAGGACAGGGAATGGCTACACCTTC.

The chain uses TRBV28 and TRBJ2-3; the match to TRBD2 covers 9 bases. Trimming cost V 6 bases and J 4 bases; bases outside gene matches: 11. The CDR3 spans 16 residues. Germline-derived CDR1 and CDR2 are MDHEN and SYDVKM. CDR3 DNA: TGTGCCAGCAGAGCTAGCGGGGCCGAGTTCGCAGATACGCAGTATTTT. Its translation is CASRASGAEFADTQYF. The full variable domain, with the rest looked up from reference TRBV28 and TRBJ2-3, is DVKVTQSSRYLVKRTGEKVFLECVQDMDHENMFWYRQDPGLGLRLIYFSYDVKMKEKGDIPEGYSVSREKKERFSLILESASTNQTSMYLCASRASGAEFADTQYFGPGTRLTVL.

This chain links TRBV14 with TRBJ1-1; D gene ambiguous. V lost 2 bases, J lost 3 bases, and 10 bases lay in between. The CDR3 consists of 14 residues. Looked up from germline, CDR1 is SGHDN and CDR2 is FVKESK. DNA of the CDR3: TGTGCCAGCAGCCAAATCTCAGCGGACACTGAAGCTTTCTTT. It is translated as CASSQISADTEAFF.

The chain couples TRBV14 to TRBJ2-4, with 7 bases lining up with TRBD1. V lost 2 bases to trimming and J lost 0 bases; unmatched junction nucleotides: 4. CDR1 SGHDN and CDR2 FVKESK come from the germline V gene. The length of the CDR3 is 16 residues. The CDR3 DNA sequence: TGTGCCAGCAGCCAACTGACAGGGTTAGCCAAAAACATTCAGTACTTC. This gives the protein CASSQLTGLAKNIQYF. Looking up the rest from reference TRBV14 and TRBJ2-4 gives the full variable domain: EAGVTQFPSHSVIEKGQTVTLRCDPISGHDNLYWYRRVMGKEIKFLLHFVKESKQDESGMPNNRFLAERTGGTYSTLKVQPAELEDSGVYFCASSQLTGLAKNIQYFGAGTRLSVL.

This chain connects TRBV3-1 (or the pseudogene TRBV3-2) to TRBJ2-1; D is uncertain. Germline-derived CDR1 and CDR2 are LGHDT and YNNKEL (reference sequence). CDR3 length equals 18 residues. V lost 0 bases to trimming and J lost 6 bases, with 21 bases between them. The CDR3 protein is CASSQDRWSACEGNEQFF. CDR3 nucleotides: TGTGCCAGCAGCCAAGATAGGTGGTCAGCGTGCGAAGGCAATGAGCAGTTCTTC.

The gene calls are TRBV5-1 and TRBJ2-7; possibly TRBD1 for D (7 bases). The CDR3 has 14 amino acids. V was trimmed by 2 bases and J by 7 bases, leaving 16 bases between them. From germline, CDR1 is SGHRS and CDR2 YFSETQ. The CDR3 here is CASSFGPAGGEQYV. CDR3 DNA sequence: TGCGCCAGCAGCTTTGGGCCCGCAGGGGGGGAGCAGTACGTC.

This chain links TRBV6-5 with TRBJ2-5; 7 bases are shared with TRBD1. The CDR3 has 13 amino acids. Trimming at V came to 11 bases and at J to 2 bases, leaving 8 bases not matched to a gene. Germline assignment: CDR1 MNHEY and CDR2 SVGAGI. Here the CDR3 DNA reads TGTGCCGTCCAAAAGACAGGGCAAGAGACCCAGTACTTC. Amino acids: CAVQKTGQETQYF.

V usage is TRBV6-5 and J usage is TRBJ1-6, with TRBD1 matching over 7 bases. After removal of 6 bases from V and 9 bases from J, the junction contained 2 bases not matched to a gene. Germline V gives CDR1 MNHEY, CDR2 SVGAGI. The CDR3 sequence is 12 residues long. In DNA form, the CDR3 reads TGTGCCAGCAGCGACAGGGTTTCACCCCTCCACTTT. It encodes CASSDRVSPLHF.

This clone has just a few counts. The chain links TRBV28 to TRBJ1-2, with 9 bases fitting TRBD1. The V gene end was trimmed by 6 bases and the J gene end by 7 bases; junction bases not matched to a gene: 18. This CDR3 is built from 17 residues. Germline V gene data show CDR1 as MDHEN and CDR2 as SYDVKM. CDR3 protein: CASSSHHEGQGTGGYTF. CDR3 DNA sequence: TGTGCCAGCAGCTCCCACCACGAGGGACAGGGAACGGGTGGCTACACCTTC.

The CDR3 DNA sequence: TGCGCCAGCAGCTTGGCCGGGGGGCGCGTTATGGACACTGAAGCTTTCTTT. Residues: CASSLAGGRVMDTEAFF. The V gene is TRBV5-1, the J gene TRBJ1-1, with D maybe TRBD1 (6 bases). The CDR3 spans 17 residues. Trimming removed 0 bases from V and 3 bases from J, with 18 bases in between. CDR1 and CDR2 (germline): SGHRS, YFSETQ.

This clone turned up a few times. The CDR3 bases are TGTGCCACCAGTGAGAACAGGGGGTTTAACTATGGCTACACCTTC. This encodes CATSENRGFNYGYTF. The V and J genes are TRBV24-1 and TRBJ1-2; 8 bases line up with TRBD1. The CDR3 sequence is 15 residues long. V was pared by 4 bases and J by 1 base, with 4 bases of the junction left unmatched. CDR1 is KGHDR and CDR2 is SFDVKD in the germline V gene.

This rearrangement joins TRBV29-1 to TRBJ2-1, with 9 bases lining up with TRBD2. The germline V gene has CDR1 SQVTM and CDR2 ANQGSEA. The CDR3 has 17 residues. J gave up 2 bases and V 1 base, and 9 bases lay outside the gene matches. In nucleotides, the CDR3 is TGCAGCGTTGAAGCAGAAGCGGGGGGTCAAACCTACAATGAGCAGTTCTTC. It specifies CSVEAEAGGQTYNEQFF.

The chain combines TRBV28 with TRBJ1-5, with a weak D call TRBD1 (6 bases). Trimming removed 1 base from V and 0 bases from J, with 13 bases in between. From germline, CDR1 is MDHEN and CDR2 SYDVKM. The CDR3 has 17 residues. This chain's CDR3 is CASSLYGRGNSNQPQHF. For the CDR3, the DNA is TGTGCCAGCAGTTTATACGGCAGGGGAAATAGCAATCAGCCCCAGCATTTT. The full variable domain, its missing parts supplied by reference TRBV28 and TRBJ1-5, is DVKVTQSSRYLVKRTGEKVFLECVQDMDHENMFWYRQDPGLGLRLIYFSYDVKMKEKGDIPEGYSVSREKKERFSLILESASTNQTSMYLCASSLYGRGNSNQPQHFGDGTRLSIL.

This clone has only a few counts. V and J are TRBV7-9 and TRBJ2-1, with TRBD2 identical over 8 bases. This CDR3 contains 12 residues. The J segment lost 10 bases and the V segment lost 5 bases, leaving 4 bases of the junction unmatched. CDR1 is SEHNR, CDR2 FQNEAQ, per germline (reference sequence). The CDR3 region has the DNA TGTGCCAGCAGCCGGGAGGGGCCAGAGCAGTTCTTC. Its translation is CASSREGPEQFF.

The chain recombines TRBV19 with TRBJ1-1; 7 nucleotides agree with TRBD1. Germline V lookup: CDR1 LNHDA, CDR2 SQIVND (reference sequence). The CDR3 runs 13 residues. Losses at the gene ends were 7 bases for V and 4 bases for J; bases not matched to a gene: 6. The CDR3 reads CASTDDRATEAFF. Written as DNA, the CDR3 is TGTGCCAGTACCGACGACAGGGCCACTGAAGCTTTCTTT.

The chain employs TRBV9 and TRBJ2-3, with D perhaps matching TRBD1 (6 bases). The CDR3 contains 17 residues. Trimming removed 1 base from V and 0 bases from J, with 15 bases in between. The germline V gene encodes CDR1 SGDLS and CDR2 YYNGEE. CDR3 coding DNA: TGTGCCAGCAGCGTATACGAGACAGGAACTAGCACAGATACGCAGTATTTT. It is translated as CASSVYETGTSTDTQYF. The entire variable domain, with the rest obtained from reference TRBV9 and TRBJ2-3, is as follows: DSGVTQTPKHLITATGQRVTLRCSPRSGDLSVYWYQQSLDQGLQFLIQYYNGEERAKGNILERFSAQQFPDLHSELNLSSLELGDSALYFCASSVYETGTSTDTQYFGPGTRLTVL.

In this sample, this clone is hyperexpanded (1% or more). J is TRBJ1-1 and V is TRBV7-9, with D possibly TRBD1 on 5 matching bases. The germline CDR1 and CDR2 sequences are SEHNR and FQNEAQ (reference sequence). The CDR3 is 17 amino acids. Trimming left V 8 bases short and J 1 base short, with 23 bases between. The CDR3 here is CASWGTSQGGPNTEAFF. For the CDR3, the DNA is TGTGCCAGCTGGGGGACTTCACAAGGTGGCCCGAACACTGAAGCTTTCTTT. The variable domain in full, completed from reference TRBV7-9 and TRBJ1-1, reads DTGVSQNPRHKITKRGQNVTFRCDPISEHNRLYWYRQTLGQGPEFLTYFQNEAQLEKSRLLSDRFSAERPKGSFSTLEIQRTEQGDSAMYLCASWGTSQGGPNTEAFFGQGTRLTVV.